This TCR beta chain was sequenced for a study of cytomegalovirus exposure and HLA in healthy donors. Study observations and caveats: CMV serostatus was the sole immune exposure data available.

Per the germline V gene, CDR1 is SGHRS and CDR2 is YFSETQ. There are 14 residues in the CDR3. Deletions cut 3 bases from V and 5 bases from J, with 12 bases between. A word on this clone: Its target is not known.

60 Vbeta and 13 Jbeta primers were used in PCR. Measured with immunoSEQ multiplex PCR; TCRdb has only the in-frame clones, and not every one. This sample contains about 200,000 clones. V usage is TRBV5-1 and J usage is TRBJ1-5, with D perhaps TRBD1 (5 bases). The clonotype was recovered from a girl aged 2-15 years in good health and CMV-seropositive. Sequencing was performed on PBMCs. CDR3 nucleotide sequence: TGCGCCAGCAGCTGGGGCGGGGGGGATCAGCCCCAGCATTTT. Translation gives CASSWGGGDQPQHF.